These 27 T cell receptor beta chains originate from one sample sequenced in a study of T-cell memory formation after mild COVID-19. In TCRdb, the 5' RACE reads were re-called with MiXCR into one record per CDR3 protein. This repertoire shows about 310,000 distinct CDR3 sequences, about 15% found once; its top ten account for roughly 23%. The sequenced sample consisted of PBMCs or a T cell subset sorted from them (not recorded which). These receptors originate from a man aged 18 to 30 who had mild COVID-19 (a few samples of this study predate the infection). Cell type and time point are not known.

This clonotype was seen more than once but under ten times. This chain connects TRBV6-5 to TRBJ1-3; D uncertain. From germline, CDR1 is MNHEY and CDR2 SVGAGI. V was trimmed by 3 bases and J by 4 bases, leaving 7 bases between them. The CDR3 is 13 amino acids. The CDR3 nucleotides are TGTGCCAGCAGTTATACAGCCGGAAACACCATATATTTT. This encodes CASSYTAGNTIYF.

The J gene is TRBJ1-2, the V gene TRBV20-1; the D is unclear. Trimming left V 2 bases short and J 7 bases short, with 11 bases between. In germline, CDR1 is DFQATT, CDR2 SNEGSKA (reference sequence). This CDR3 is 12 amino acids long. CDR3 region: CSARRELSGYTF. The CDR3 DNA reads as TGCAGTGCTAGACGCGAGCTTTCTGGCTACACCTTC.

V and J are TRBV5-1 and TRBJ2-5, with D perhaps TRBD1 or TRBD2 (5 bases each). Trimming left V 3 bases short and J 3 bases short, with 21 bases between. This CDR3 contains 17 residues. CDR1 and CDR2 (germline): SGHRS, YFSETQ. This CDR3 reads CASSWLTGTGREETQYF. CDR3 DNA: TGCGCCAGCAGCTGGCTAACCGGGACGGGACGAGAAGAGACCCAGTACTTC.

The sample holds a few counts of this clonotype. The chain carries TRBV18 and TRBJ2-7, with a tentative D call TRBD2 (6 bases). Trimming pared 0 bases from V and 2 bases from J, leaving 11 bases between. There are 15 residues in the CDR3. Germline loops: CDR1 KGHSH, CDR2 LQKENI. CDR3 nucleotide sequence: TGTGCCAGCTCACCACCCGGGGGAAGGACCTACGAGCAGTACGTC. Encoded protein: CASSPPGGRTYEQYV.

This clonotype was observed a handful of times. The chain carries TRBV5-1 and TRBJ2-3, with a tentative D call TRBD2 (6 bases). Trimming stripped 1 base from V and 4 bases from J, with 16 bases between. Germline V gives CDR1 SGHRS, CDR2 YFSETQ. The CDR3 runs 16 residues. CDR3 DNA: TGCGCCAGCAGCTTGTCAATCCCGGGGACTTCAGATACGCAGTATTTT. It yields the protein CASSLSIPGTSDTQYF.

V is TRBV3-1 and J is TRBJ2-1; 9 positions agree with TRBD2. The CDR3 length is 16 residues. Germline values: CDR1 LGHDT, CDR2 YNNKEL (reference sequence). The trim removed 4 bases at V and 2 bases at J, leaving 6 bases unmatched. CDR3 region: CASSRSGGLPYNEQFF. The DNA for the CDR3 is TGTGCCAGCAGCCGCAGCGGGGGGTTGCCCTACAATGAGCAGTTCTTC.

This chain connects TRBV5-1 to TRBJ2-3; D possibly uses TRBD1 or TRBD2 (5 bases each). In germline, CDR1 is SGHRS, CDR2 YFSETQ. Trimming took 2 bases from V and 2 from J, leaving 12 bases between them. This CDR3 region has 15 residues. CDR3 DNA sequence: TGCGCCAGCAGCTTCGGGGCGCAGAACACAGATACGCAGTATTTT. This translates into CASSFGAQNTDTQYF. Filled out from reference TRBV5-1 and TRBJ2-3, the complete variable domain reads KAGVTQTPRYLIKTRGQQVTLSCSPISGHRSVSWYQQTPGQGLQFLFEYFSETQRNKGNFPGRFSGRQFSNSRSEMNVSTLELGDSALYLCASSFGAQNTDTQYFGPGTRLTVL.

This sequence joins TRBV28 and TRBJ1-5; D gene uncertain. The CDR3 is 11 amino acids. Germline values: CDR1 MDHEN, CDR2 SYDVKM. Trimming pared 5 bases from V and 6 bases from J, leaving 5 bases between. The CDR3 bases are TGTGCCAGCAGTAGAGGTCAGCCCCAGCATTTT. It is translated as CASSRGQPQHF.

The chain has TRBV12-3 or TRBV12-4 and TRBJ2-7; 8 bases fit TRBD1. This CDR3 spans 13 amino acids. J lost 7 bases, V lost 5 bases, and 7 bases had no gene match. CDR3 region: CASSPTGVGEQYV. CDR3 nucleotide sequence: TGTGCCAGCAGTCCGACAGGGGTGGGTGAGCAGTACGTC.

This clonotype showed up just a few times. The gene calls are TRBV12-3 or TRBV12-4 and TRBJ2-7; 7 nucleotides agree with TRBD2. The V gene end was trimmed by 8 bases and the J gene end by 2 bases; junction bases not matched to a gene: 3. The CDR3 extends over 12 amino acids. CDR3 nucleotides: TGTGCCAGCGGGGCGGGGGCCTACGAGCAGTACTTC. Protein product: CASGAGAYEQYF.

The genes are TRBV7-2 and TRBJ1-5; the D gene is possibly TRBD1 (5 bases). The germline CDR1 and CDR2 sequences are SGHTA and FQGNSA. V lost 1 base, J lost 7 bases, and 14 bases lay in between. The CDR3 sequence is 15 residues long. The CDR3 bases are TGTGCCAGCAGCTTAGTGGCAGGGCCCGCGCAGCCCCAGCATTTT. This gives the protein CASSLVAGPAQPQHF.

CDR3 amino acids: CSARVQGWNTEAFF. DNA of the CDR3: TGCAGTGCTAGAGTGCAGGGATGGAACACTGAAGCTTTCTTT. The gene calls are TRBV20-1 and TRBJ1-1, with D tentatively TRBD1 (5 bases). V lost 1 base, J lost 1 base, and 10 bases lay in between. Germline V lookup: CDR1 DFQATT, CDR2 SNEGSKA (reference sequence). CDR3 length: 14 amino acids.

The rearrangement links TRBV6-2 or TRBV6-3 to TRBJ2-7; D may be TRBD2 (5 bases). Germline V gene lookup returns CDR1 MNHEY and CDR2 SVGEGT. Trimming took off 6 bases at V and 2 bases at J, with 5 bases between the two ends. The CDR3 contains 11 residues. CDR3 DNA: TGTGCCAGCAGGGGAGCCTACGAGCAGTACGTC. Encoded protein: CASRGAYEQYV.

The chain is built from TRBV11-3 and TRBJ2-1, with D maybe TRBD2 (6 bases). V gave up 4 bases and J gave up 6 bases, with 16 bases separating them. The CDR3 runs 15 residues. Germline V gene data show CDR1 as SGHNT and CDR2 as YENEEA. This CDR3 reads CASSSRGSLANEQFF. The CDR3 nucleotides are TGTGCCAGCAGCTCCCGGGGGAGCCTTGCCAATGAGCAGTTCTTC.

This clonotype appeared a few times. J is TRBJ2-5 and V is TRBV18, with D tentatively TRBD2 (6 bases). Germline CDR1 reads KGHSH; CDR2 reads LQKENI. The CDR3 is 17 amino acids. V was shortened by 3 bases and J by 2 bases, with 19 bases between the two germline ends. Here the CDR3 reads CASSPIWLGSGQETQYF. CDR3 sequence (DNA): TGTGCCAGCTCACCGATATGGTTGGGTAGCGGTCAAGAGACCCAGTACTTC.

This chain joins TRBV11-2 and TRBJ2-7, with TRBD2 as a possible D gene (6 bases). CDR1 SGHAT and CDR2 FQNNGV come from the germline V gene. Trimming took 4 bases from V and 9 from J, leaving 22 bases between them. The CDR3 spans 15 residues. CDR3 region: CASSSAGSWTTVQYF. In nucleotides, the CDR3 is TGTGCCAGCAGCTCCGCCGGGAGCTGGACTACGGTGCAGTACTTC.

A word on this clonotype: This likely comes from a read error, as the CDR3 has no conserved phenylalanine or tryptophan at its end. The rearrangement links TRBV5-1 to TRBJ1-2, with D possibly TRBD1 on 5 matching bases. Trimming took off 5 bases at V and 6 bases at J, with 14 bases between the two ends. This CDR3 region has 13 residues. Germline lookup yields CDR1 SGHRS and CDR2 YFSETQ. CDR3 region: CASRGDRPHGYTS. The CDR3 DNA sequence: TGCGCCAGCAGAGGAGACAGACCTCATGGCTACACCTCC.

This clonotype turned up a few times. V is TRBV7-9 and J is TRBJ2-1, with D possibly TRBD2 on 6 matching bases. From germline, CDR1 is SEHNR and CDR2 FQNEAQ (reference sequence). V was shortened by 5 bases and J by 10 bases, with 9 bases between the two germline ends. The CDR3 length is 11 residues. CDR3 in amino acids: CASSPGREQFF. CDR3 DNA: TGTGCCAGCAGCCCTGGGAGGGAGCAGTTCTTC.

In its sample, this clonotype was seen a few times. CDR3 sequence: CASSQDGGPRADTQYF. The DNA for the CDR3 is TGCGCCAGCAGCCAAGATGGGGGACCCCGGGCAGATACGCAGTATTTT. V and J are TRBV4-3 and TRBJ2-3, with D possibly being TRBD1 or TRBD2 (5 bases each). CDR3 length equals 16 residues. CDR1 is LGHNA, CDR2 YSLEER, per germline. With 0 bases removed from V and 4 bases from J, the gap between germline ends came to 14 bases.

The rearrangement links TRBV3-1 to TRBJ1-2; weak D call: TRBD1 (5 bases). V gave up 2 bases and J gave up 7 bases, with 14 bases separating them. Germline V gene lookup returns CDR1 LGHDT and CDR2 YNNKEL (reference sequence). The CDR3 length is 14 residues. The CDR3 coding sequence is TGTGCCAGCAGCCAATCGTCGGGGCAGCGTGGCTACACCTTC. This encodes CASSQSSGQRGYTF.

The genes are TRBV25-1 and TRBJ1-1; D not certain. CDR1 and CDR2 (germline): MGHDK, SYGVNS. The CDR3 covers 14 residues. V gave up 5 bases and J gave up 3 bases, with 13 bases separating them. CDR3 protein: CASSSTPWDTEAFF. In DNA, the CDR3 is TGTGCCAGCAGTTCAACACCCTGGGACACTGAAGCTTTCTTT.

The chain joins TRBV6-6 to TRBJ2-2; TRBD2 agrees at 15 bases. The germline gives CDR1 MNHNY, CDR2 SVGAGI (reference sequence). The CDR3 loop spans 16 amino acids. V was clipped by 4 bases and J by 6 bases; unmatched bases: 3. CDR3 DNA: TGTGCCAGCAGTTCCAGGACTAGCGGGGGGGCCGGGGAGCTGTTTTTT. Residues: CASSSRTSGGAGELFF.

The rearrangement joins TRBV4-3 to TRBJ1-2; D is undetermined. The CDR3 totals 15 residues. CDR1 and CDR2 from the germline V gene are LGHNA and YSLEER. The germline V and J ends were trimmed by 1 base and 2 bases, with 11 bases remaining between them. CDR3 loop: CASSQVVQSNYGYTF. CDR3 sequence (DNA): TGCGCCAGCAGCCAAGTTGTACAGTCCAACTATGGCTACACCTTC.

The V call is TRBV5-1, the J call TRBJ2-1; a weak D match, TRBD2 (6 bases). The V and J ends lost 0 bases and 11 bases respectively, with 18 bases between them. Looked up from germline, CDR1 is SGHRS and CDR2 is YFSETQ. This CDR3 comprises 15 residues. CDR3 DNA: TGCGCCAGCAGCTTGGGGGGCCAGACTAGTTTTCAGCAGTTCTTC. This sequence encodes CASSLGGQTSFQQFF.

This clonotype was observed many times. The genes are TRBV24-1 and TRBJ2-1; 8 nucleotides line up with TRBD2. The trim removed 1 base at V and 6 bases at J, leaving 1 base unmatched. The V gene's germline CDR1 is KGHDR and CDR2 SFDVKD. The CDR3 spans 14 residues. CDR3 protein: CATSDLGTSNEQFF. Here the CDR3 DNA reads TGTGCCACCAGTGATTTAGGGACTAGCAATGAGCAGTTCTTC.

This clonotype has only a few counts. V is TRBV7-8 and J is TRBJ2-5; D may be TRBD2 (6 bases). V was shortened by 4 bases and J by 3 bases, with 18 bases between the two germline ends. This CDR3 comprises 16 residues. The germline V gene encodes CDR1 SGHVS and CDR2 FQNEAQ. Here the CDR3 DNA reads TGTGCCAGCAGCTCCCGATTTGGGAGGATGGAAGAGACCCAGTACTTC. Its protein product is CASSSRFGRMEETQYF.

This clonotype was seen a few times. The V call is TRBV6-6, the J call TRBJ2-1; 8 positions agree with TRBD2. J was trimmed by 9 bases and V by 7 bases; bases with no gene match: 5. Germline V lookup: CDR1 MNHNY, CDR2 SVGAGI (reference sequence). CDR3 size: 12 residues. CDR3 sequence reads: CASKSGGSEQFF. The DNA of the CDR3 is TGTGCCAGCAAAAGCGGGGGAAGTGAGCAGTTCTTC.